The present T cell receptor (beta chain) was sequenced within a study of T cells in tumors after PD-1 blockade. Study details: Excluded were patients with checkpoint blockade, immunosuppressants, or radiotherapy or other anti-cancer therapy within 4 weeks.

Tumor or blood genomic DNA was sequenced, with inputs of roughly 616 ng to 6,004 ng. Repertoires were generated with immunoSEQ multiplex PCR, while TCRdb's copy carries only in-frame clones and drops some. The table includes 55,000 to 70,000 clones, around 80% detected once. The specimen comprised PBMCs, sampled before anti-PD-1 treatment. This TCR was sampled from a human donor with basal cell carcinoma.

The CDR3 DNA reads TGTGCCAGCAGCTCAAATTTAGGATTCGGGACAGGGGGCAATCAGCCCCAGCATTTT. Translating it yields CASSSNLGFGTGGNQPQHF. This chain uses TRBV7-2 with TRBJ1-5, with TRBD1 matching 10 bases. V lost 4 bases to trimming and J lost 2 bases; unmatched junction nucleotides: 14. Germline CDR1 SGHTA, CDR2 FQGNSA. The CDR3 has 19 amino acids. The whole variable domain, filled in from reference TRBV7-2 and TRBJ1-5, reads GAGVSQSPSNKVTEKGKDVELRCDPISGHTALYWYRQSLGQGLEFLIYFQGNSAPDKSGLPSDRFSAERTGGSVSTLTIQRTQQEDSAVYLCASSSNLGFGTGGNQPQHFGDGTRLSIL.